A single T cell receptor beta chain is shown here with its context. V was trimmed by 2 bases and J by 0 bases, leaving 11 bases between them. The germline V gene encodes CDR1 MGHRA and CDR2 YSYEKL. The CDR3 spans 16 residues. Unique molecular identifiers were incorporated when the TCRbeta library was constructed. TCRdb used MiXCR to reprocess the PCR reads, holding one entry per CDR3 protein. The sample carries about a million distinct CDR3 sequences, 25% to 35% recorded once. These data belong to a study of T-cell reconstitution after alpha-beta-depleted transplantation in children. The sample in question was PBMCs, mostly from graft donor cells, obtained 360 days after TCRalphabeta/CD19-depleted stem cell transplant. The genes are TRBV4-1 and TRBJ2-1, with D uncertain. This TCR was recovered from a boy in the first two years of life who had a stem cell transplant for SCID, so the T cells may come from the graft donor. The CDR3 DNA follows: TGCGCCAGCAGCCAACCCAGCGCCAGCTCCTACAATGAGCAGTTCTTC. It encodes CASSQPSASSYNEQFF.